Following are 17 T cell receptor beta chains from one sample sequenced in a study of T cells in Graves' hyperthyroidism and ophthalmopathy. Amplified regions were TCR beta CDR3 sequences from RNA transcripts. The HTBI primer set drove a first-round RT-PCR of the TCR CDR3. TCRdb redid the calling of the multiplex PCR reads with MiXCR, one entry per CDR3 protein. The sample yields over 650,000 distinct CDR3 sequences, roughly 45% seen once. Sample: peripheral blood or thyroid tissue (not recorded which). These receptors came from an adult man with Graves' disease, either hyperthyroidism or ophthalmopathy (not recorded which).

This clonotype appeared a few times. The chain recombines TRBV19 with TRBJ1-2; 9 positions match TRBD1. The CDR3 loop spans 14 amino acids. V lost 7 bases and J lost 5; bases outside the gene matches: 8. The germline V gene encodes CDR1 LNHDA and CDR2 SQIVND (reference sequence). The CDR3 region is CASTGTGNRYGYTF. The CDR3 DNA reads as TGTGCCAGTACCGGGACAGGGAATAGGTATGGCTACACCTTC.

The rearrangement uses TRBV2 and TRBJ2-5; 8 positions agree with TRBD1. This CDR3 has 15 residues. The germline V gene encodes CDR1 SNHLY and CDR2 FYNNEI. V trimming: 4 bases; J trimming: 5 bases; junction bases outside the gene matches: 9. CDR3 DNA: TGTGCCAGCAGTGGCCCCAGGGGGCTGGCGGAGACCCAGTACTTC. Protein product: CASSGPRGLAETQYF.

The chain recombines TRBV7-3 with TRBJ1-4, with no clear D. Between the trimmed V and J ends, which lost 2 bases and 5 bases, there was a span of 9 bases. The CDR3 is 14 amino acids. Germline V gene data show CDR1 as SGHTA and CDR2 as FQGTGA. The DNA of the CDR3 is TGTGCCAGCAGCTTATCGGCGTTCAATGAAAAACTGTTTTTT. Translation: CASSLSAFNEKLFF. Combining the CDR3 with reference TRBV7-3 and TRBJ1-4 gives the whole variable domain GAGVSQTPSNKVTEKGKYVELRCDPISGHTALYWYRQSLGQGPEFLIYFQGTGAADDSGLPNDRFFAVRPEGSVSTLKIQRTERGDSAVYLCASSLSAFNEKLFFGSGTQLSVL.

This clonotype appeared many times. The gene calls are TRBV7-2 and TRBJ1-5, with 8 positions matching TRBD1. The CDR3 runs 14 residues. Trimming took 5 bases from V and 7 from J; bases not matched to a gene: 7. Germline CDR1 SGHTA, CDR2 FQGNSA. CDR3 in amino acids: CASSRGQGEQPQHF. As DNA, the CDR3 is TGTGCCAGCAGCCGAGGACAGGGCGAACAGCCCCAGCATTTT.

The count of this clonotype is one. This rearrangement joins TRBV20-1 to TRBJ2-7; 7 bases match TRBD1. The germline V gene has CDR1 DFQATT and CDR2 SNEGSKA (reference sequence). CDR3 size: 15 residues. V was clipped by 3 bases and J by 1 base; unmatched bases: 9. CDR3 coding DNA: TGCAGTGCTAGGACAGGGACGGAAGTGTCCTACGAGCAGTACTTC. Encoded protein: CSARTGTEVSYEQYF.

This clonotype was picked up a small number of times. The chain carries TRBV7-9 and TRBJ1-2; 8 bases map to TRBD1. Losses at the gene ends were 4 bases for V and 0 bases for J; bases not matched to a gene: 10. CDR1 and CDR2 (germline): SEHNR, FQNEAQ (reference sequence). This CDR3 has 17 amino acids. As DNA, the CDR3 is TGTGCCAGCAGCTCGCACGACCTACAGGGGGCTAACTATGGCTACACCTTC. It yields the protein CASSSHDLQGANYGYTF.

The V call is TRBV9, the J call TRBJ1-3; TRBD1 is a possible D gene (5 bases). Germline-derived CDR1 and CDR2 are SGDLS and YYNGEE. V was cut by 5 bases and J by 0 bases, with 12 bases left in between. CDR3 size: 15 residues. As DNA, the CDR3 is TGTGCCAGCAGACCGGACACCTCCTCTGGAAACACCATATATTTT. It specifies CASRPDTSSGNTIYF.

This clonotype has at least ten counts. V and J are TRBV12-3 or TRBV12-4 and TRBJ1-4; 7 bases are a match to TRBD1. The CDR3 totals 15 residues. V lost 6 bases and J lost 0; bases outside the gene matches: 4. The CDR3 spells CASRRGTATNEKLFF. DNA for the CDR3: TGTGCCAGCAGGCGCGGGACAGCAACTAATGAAAAACTGTTTTTT.

J is TRBJ2-7 and V is TRBV4-3; perhaps TRBD1 as D (5 bases). The ends were cut back, 0 bases at V and 7 bases at J, with 13 bases in the middle. The CDR3 has 14 residues. CDR1 and CDR2 from the germline V gene are LGHNA and YSLEER. CDR3 bases: TGCGCCAGCAGCCAAGAGTCAGGGCTAGGGGAGCAGTACTTC. Its protein is CASSQESGLGEQYF.

A remark on this clonotype: The conserved final phenylalanine or tryptophan is absent from the CDR3, which likely points to a read error. The chain employs TRBV20-1 and TRBJ1-2; a weak D match, TRBD1 (5 bases). Germline lookup yields CDR1 DFQATT and CDR2 SNEGSKA (reference sequence). V lost 3 bases and J 6 bases, leaving 8 bases between the germline ends. The CDR3 spans 11 residues. DNA for the CDR3: TGCAGTGCTAGCCGGGGGGATGGCTACACCTCC. It translates to CSASRGDGYTS.

The chain uses TRBV29-1 and TRBJ1-2; D gene unclear. The germline gives CDR1 SQVTM, CDR2 ANQGSEA. With 6 bases removed from V and 3 bases from J, the gap between germline ends came to 17 bases. The CDR3 is 14 residues long. DNA for the CDR3: TGCAGCGTCGGGAGAGAATTAATCGACTATGGCTACACCTTC. Amino acids: CSVGRELIDYGYTF.

The chain combines TRBV7-2 with TRBJ1-6, with TRBD1 matching 7 bases. The CDR3 totals 13 residues. V gave up 6 bases and J gave up 10 bases; unmatched junction bases: 6. CDR1 and CDR2 from the germline V gene are SGHTA and FQGNSA. The CDR3 sequence is CASRTGSGSPLHF. As DNA, the CDR3 is TGTGCCAGCAGGACAGGGTCTGGATCACCCCTCCACTTT.

This clonotype was seen repeatedly, ten times or more. This sequence joins TRBV24-1 and TRBJ1-2; D unclear. CDR3 size: 14 residues. CDR1 is KGHDR, CDR2 SFDVKD, per germline. The V and J ends lost 1 base and 4 bases respectively, with 9 bases between them. CDR3 nucleotides: TGTGCCACCAGTGATTTCCCGAGAGGCTATGGCTACACCTTC. Protein: CATSDFPRGYGYTF.

The rearrangement joins TRBV7-9 to TRBJ2-5, with D possibly TRBD2 on 7 matching bases. The CDR3 is 13 residues long. The V end lost 2 bases, the J end lost 6 bases, and 10 bases lay between the germline ends. Germline lookup yields CDR1 SEHNR and CDR2 FQNEAQ (reference sequence). The CDR3 sequence is CASSLPGGQTQYF. The DNA of the CDR3 is TGTGCCAGCAGCTTACCCGGGGGGCAGACCCAGTACTTC. The whole variable domain, filled in from reference TRBV7-9 and TRBJ2-5, reads DTGVSQNPRHKITKRGQNVTFRCDPISEHNRLYWYRQTLGQGPEFLTYFQNEAQLEKSRLLSDRFSAERPKGSFSTLEIQRTEQGDSAMYLCASSLPGGQTQYFGPGTRLLVL.

The rearrangement links TRBV5-1 to TRBJ1-2, with 8 nucleotides matching TRBD1. CDR3 size: 13 residues. Germline V gene lookup returns CDR1 SGHRS and CDR2 YFSETQ. V trimming: 4 bases; J trimming: 7 bases; junction bases outside the gene matches: 6. CDR3 coding DNA: TGCGCCAGCAGCGCGGGACAGGCTACTGGCTACACCTTC. This gives the protein CASSAGQATGYTF.

At least ten counts were recorded for this clonotype. The chain has TRBV29-1 and TRBJ2-7; TRBD1 matches at 8 bases. V shed 1 base and J 4 bases; nucleotides not matched to a gene: 12. Germline V gene sequence: CDR1 SQVTM, CDR2 ANQGSEA. The CDR3 loop spans 16 amino acids. The CDR3 sequence is CSVEGAVAGGMYEQYF. Written as DNA, the CDR3 is TGCAGCGTTGAAGGAGCAGTGGCAGGGGGCATGTACGAGCAGTACTTC.

J is TRBJ1-1 and V is TRBV20-1; D is ambiguous. V dropped 1 base and J dropped 0 bases, with 15 bases sitting between them. The CDR3 sequence is 16 residues long. Germline V lookup: CDR1 DFQATT, CDR2 SNEGSKA (reference sequence). The CDR3 spells CSARAEGRRMNTEAFF. The DNA for the CDR3 is TGCAGTGCTAGAGCCGAAGGGCGACGGATGAACACTGAAGCTTTCTTT.